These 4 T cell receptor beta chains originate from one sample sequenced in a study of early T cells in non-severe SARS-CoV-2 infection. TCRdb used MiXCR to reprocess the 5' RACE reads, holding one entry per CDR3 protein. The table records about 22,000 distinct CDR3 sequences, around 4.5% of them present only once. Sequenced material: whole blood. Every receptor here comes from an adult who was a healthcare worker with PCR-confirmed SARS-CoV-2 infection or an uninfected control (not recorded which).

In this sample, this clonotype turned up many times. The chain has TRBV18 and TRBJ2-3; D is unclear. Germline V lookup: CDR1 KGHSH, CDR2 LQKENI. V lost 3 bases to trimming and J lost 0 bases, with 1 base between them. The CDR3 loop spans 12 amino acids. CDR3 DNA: TGTGCCAGCTCACCGAGCACAGATACGCAGTATTTT. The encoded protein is CASSPSTDTQYF.

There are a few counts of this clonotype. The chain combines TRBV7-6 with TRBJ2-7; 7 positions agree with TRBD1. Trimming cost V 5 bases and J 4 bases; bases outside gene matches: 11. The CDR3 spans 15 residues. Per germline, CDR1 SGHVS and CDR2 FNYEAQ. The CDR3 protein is CASSRTPGQIYEQYF. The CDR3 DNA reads TGTGCCAGCAGCCGAACGCCGGGACAGATTTACGAGCAGTACTTC.

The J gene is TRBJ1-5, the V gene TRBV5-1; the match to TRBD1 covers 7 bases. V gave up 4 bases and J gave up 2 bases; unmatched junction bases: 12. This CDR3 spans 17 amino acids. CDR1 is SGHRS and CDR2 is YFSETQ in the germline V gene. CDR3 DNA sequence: TGCGCCAGCAGCCCCAATCCGACAGGGTTCGGCAATCAGCCCCAGCATTTT. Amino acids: CASSPNPTGFGNQPQHF.

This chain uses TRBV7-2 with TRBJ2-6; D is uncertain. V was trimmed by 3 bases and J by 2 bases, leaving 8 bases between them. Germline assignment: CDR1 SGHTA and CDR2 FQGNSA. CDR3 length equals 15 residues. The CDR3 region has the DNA TGTGCCAGCAGCTTCAATGCAGCTGGGGCCAACGTCCTGACTTTC. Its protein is CASSFNAAGANVLTF.